Listed below are T cell receptor beta chains from one sample, sequenced in a study of OX40 agonist ivuxolimab in advanced cancers. TCRdb's copy holds only in-frame clones and misses some; the assay was immunoSEQ multiplex PCR. The sample records tens of thousands of clones, 80% to 95% being singletons. Sequenced here: CD4+ or CD8+ T cells sorted from blood, sampled in a trial of the OX40 agonist ivuxolimab. Every receptor here comes from an adult with an advanced solid tumor such as melanoma, head and neck, liver or kidney cancer. The CDR3 runs from the conserved cysteine through the conserved F or W. A D gene is named only where the DNA matches it firmly. Expanded clones are given a class, and other clones once, few, many or no size at all.

clone size,J gene,D gene,V gene,CDR3 DNA,CDR3 protein
NA,TRBJ1-6,NA,TRBV19,TGTGCCAGTAGTATTTCCCGGGATAATTCACCCCTCCACTTT,CASSISRDNSPLHF
NA,TRBJ1-2,TRBD1,TRBV18,TGTGCCAGCTCACCCCAGACAGGGGGGGTCTATGGCTACACCTTC,CASSPQTGGVYGYTF
NA,TRBJ2-3,TRBD2,TRBV7-6,TGTGCCAGCAGCACAGGACTAGCGGGAGATACGCAGTATTTT,CASSTGLAGDTQYF
NA,TRBJ1-6,NA,TRBV6-5,TGTGCCAGCAGTTACGGACAGCTCTATAATTCACCCCTCCACTTT,CASSYGQLYNSPLHF
NA,TRBJ2-3,NA,TRBV6-4,TGTGCCAGCAGTGACCTGGCGGGCGGCACAGATACGCAGTATTTT,CASSDLAGGTDTQYF
NA,TRBJ2-3,NA,TRBV25-1,TGTGCCAGCAGTCCCTACACAGATACGCAGTATTTT,CASSPYTDTQYF
few,TRBJ2-2,TRBD2,TRBV7-2,TGTGCCAGCAGCCCGAACAGCGGGAGTAATACCGGGGAGCTGTTTTTT,CASSPNSGSNTGELFF
NA,TRBJ2-7,TRBD2,TRBV11-2,TGTGCCAGCAGCCTTATAAGCGGGAGTTCCTACGAGCAGTACTTC,CASSLISGSSYEQYF
NA,TRBJ2-5,NA,TRBV29-1,TGCAGCGTTCTTGAACTCCAAGAGACCCAGTACTTC,CSVLELQETQYF
NA,TRBJ2-5,TRBD2,TRBV19,TGTGCCAGTAGTAACCGAGGACTAGCCCTGGAGACCCAGTACTTC,CASSNRGLALETQYF
NA,TRBJ1-2,NA,TRBV7-6,TGTGCCAGCAGCTCGATGGTTGACTATGGCTACACCTTC,CASSSMVDYGYTF
NA,TRBJ2-7,NA,TRBV7-2,TGTGCCAGCAGCAGAGGACTTAGCTCCTACGAGCAGTACTTC,CASSRGLSSYEQYF
once,TRBJ1-1,NA,TRBV19,TGTGCCAGTAGTATGGCATTCCAAGGGTACACTGAAGCTTTCTTT,CASSMAFQGYTEAFF
NA,TRBJ2-1,NA,TRBV6-1,TGTGCCAGCAGTGCGTCTCAGGGGTCCTACAATGAGCAGTTCTTC,CASSASQGSYNEQFF
NA,TRBJ2-2,NA,TRBV9,TGTGCCAGCAGGTTTCATGACTCCGGGGAGCTGTTTTTT,CASRFHDSGELFF
NA,TRBJ2-3,TRBD1,TRBV29-1,TGCAGCGTTGAAGGGACAGGAAGAAGCACAGATACGCAGTATTTT,CSVEGTGRSTDTQYF
NA,TRBJ2-2,TRBD2,TRBV5-4,TGTGCCAGCACCGAAGGGGGGACTAGCGGGACGAGGGAGCTGTTTTTT,CASTEGGTSGTRELFF
NA,TRBJ1-5,NA,TRBV6-7,TGTGCCAGCAGTTACTGGAACCATGATCAGCCCCAGCATTTT,CASSYWNHDQPQHF
NA,TRBJ1-5,NA,TRBV6-1,TGTGCCAGCAGTGAAACTGGGGTCCCCCAGCATTTT,CASSETGVPQHF
NA,TRBJ1-2,TRBD1,TRBV7-2,TGTGCCAGCAGCGGACAGGGGACTAACTATGGCTACACCTTC,CASSGQGTNYGYTF